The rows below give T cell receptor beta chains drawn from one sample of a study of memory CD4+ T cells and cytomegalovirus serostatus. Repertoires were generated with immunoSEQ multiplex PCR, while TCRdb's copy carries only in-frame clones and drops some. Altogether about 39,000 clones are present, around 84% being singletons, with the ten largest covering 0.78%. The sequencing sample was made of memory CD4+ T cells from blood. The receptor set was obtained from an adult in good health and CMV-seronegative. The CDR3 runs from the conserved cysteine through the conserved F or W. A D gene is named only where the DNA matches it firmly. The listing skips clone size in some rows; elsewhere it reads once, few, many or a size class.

CDR3aa: CASSRLSYNEQFF
j_gene: TRBJ2-1
abundance: -
v_gene: TRBV6-1
d_gene: -

CDR3aa: CASRWADSSYEQYF
j_gene: TRBJ2-7
abundance: -
v_gene: TRBV6-1
d_gene: -

CDR3aa: CASSQVGPQQPQHF
j_gene: TRBJ1-5
abundance: -
v_gene: TRBV4-2
d_gene: -

CDR3aa: CASSIWGEDYGYTF
j_gene: TRBJ1-2
abundance: -
v_gene: TRBV19
d_gene: -

CDR3aa: CASSDTGGRGEKLFF
j_gene: TRBJ1-4
abundance: -
v_gene: TRBV7-9
d_gene: TRBD1

CDR3aa: CASTLTGPPNTGELFF
j_gene: TRBJ2-2
abundance: -
v_gene: TRBV7-7
d_gene: -

CDR3aa: CASSRLQVSGNTIYF
j_gene: TRBJ1-3
abundance: -
v_gene: TRBV5-6
d_gene: -

CDR3aa: CAWKADNTEAFF
j_gene: TRBJ1-1
abundance: few
v_gene: TRBV30
d_gene: -

CDR3aa: CASRLLYSEIVYEQYF
j_gene: TRBJ2-7
abundance: medium-sized
v_gene: TRBV12-2
d_gene: -

CDR3aa: CASSDGGLEETQYF
j_gene: TRBJ2-5
abundance: -
v_gene: TRBV5-1
d_gene: -

CDR3aa: CASSLGYGGSAYNEQFF
j_gene: TRBJ2-1
abundance: -
v_gene: TRBV11-2
d_gene: TRBD2

CDR3aa: CASSLFSTGRSYGYTF
j_gene: TRBJ1-2
abundance: -
v_gene: TRBV5-6
d_gene: TRBD1

CDR3aa: CATSEWDQPQHF
j_gene: TRBJ1-5
abundance: -
v_gene: TRBV6-1
d_gene: -

CDR3aa: CASSLEETQYF
j_gene: TRBJ2-5
abundance: once
v_gene: TRBV5-1
d_gene: -

CDR3aa: CASSYSNRPYGYTF
j_gene: TRBJ1-2
abundance: -
v_gene: TRBV6-5
d_gene: -

CDR3aa: CAWRYAGVRTEAFF
j_gene: TRBJ1-1
abundance: -
v_gene: TRBV30
d_gene: -

CDR3aa: CATSRTGQDGNQPQHF
j_gene: TRBJ1-5
abundance: -
v_gene: TRBV15
d_gene: TRBD1

CDR3aa: CASSQTSPSSADTQYF
j_gene: TRBJ2-3
abundance: -
v_gene: TRBV5-6
d_gene: TRBD2

CDR3aa: CASSTGTGTYEQYF
j_gene: TRBJ2-7
abundance: -
v_gene: TRBV18
d_gene: TRBD1

CDR3aa: CASSPGLGDHGYTF
j_gene: TRBJ1-2
abundance: -
v_gene: TRBV18
d_gene: -

CDR3aa: CAWSVGGRLKETQYF
j_gene: TRBJ2-5
abundance: -
v_gene: TRBV30
d_gene: -

CDR3aa: CASTIDRDEKLFF
j_gene: TRBJ1-4
abundance: once
v_gene: TRBV6-1
d_gene: TRBD1

CDR3aa: CSVPPRGSGGGLTDTQYF
j_gene: TRBJ2-3
abundance: -
v_gene: TRBV29-1
d_gene: TRBD2

CDR3aa: CASSFPRAMNTEAFF
j_gene: TRBJ1-1
abundance: -
v_gene: TRBV5-4
d_gene: -

CDR3aa: CASSPRTGGNEQFF
j_gene: TRBJ2-1
abundance: -
v_gene: TRBV7-3
d_gene: TRBD1

CDR3aa: CASSLLAGGTDTQYF
j_gene: TRBJ2-3
abundance: -
v_gene: TRBV7-2
d_gene: TRBD2

CDR3aa: CASRRGEGGGAGNEQFF
j_gene: TRBJ2-1
abundance: -
v_gene: TRBV19
d_gene: TRBD2

CDR3aa: CAWSVGSTGANVLTF
j_gene: TRBJ2-6
abundance: -
v_gene: TRBV30
d_gene: -

CDR3aa: CSAWGRLAESSYNEQFF
j_gene: TRBJ2-1
abundance: -
v_gene: TRBV29-1
d_gene: -